Listed below are T cell receptor beta chains from one sample, sequenced in a study of blood T cells in healthy people across ages. TCRdb re-called the 5' RACE reads with MiXCR, one entry per CDR3 protein. The sample has about 800,000 distinct CDR3 sequences, more than 20% seen once. A further study also used this sample, focusing on T cells of mothers and their children.

The sample consisted of blood. The source is a boy between 5 and 17 years old in good health. Each CDR3 is given with its conserved first and last residue. The order of the fields is clone size, J gene, V gene, CDR3 protein. Clone size is stated in some rows and not others, as once, few, many or a class when expanded.

few TRBJ1-1 TRBV14 CASSQGKTGFNTEAFF
NA TRBJ2-7 TRBV5-8 CASSLGLTGHYEQYF
NA TRBJ1-4 TRBV18 CASSLDRDRSYEKLFF
many TRBJ2-7 TRBV4-1 CASSQEGRGSYEQYF
few TRBJ2-5 TRBV14 CASSQEYTSQETQYF
NA TRBJ2-5 TRBV5-1 CASSLVAGGPETQYF
NA TRBJ2-7 TRBV7-2 CASSFVAGGNYKQYF
few TRBJ1-1 TRBV12-3/TRBV12-4 CASSLAPEAFF
NA TRBJ2-2 TRBV20-1 CSATIAGGNTGELFF
NA TRBJ2-7 TRBV12-3/TRBV12-4 CASGRDPTADQSYEQYF
few TRBJ1-4 TRBV4-3 CASSQEGDRPLEKLFF
NA TRBJ2-5 TRBV7-9 CASSLSPGQGTETQYF
few TRBJ2-1 TRBV29-1 CSVEDQGQNYNEQFF
few TRBJ1-1 TRBV4-3 CASSQDVGRLGTMSTEAFF
NA TRBJ2-3 TRBV4-3 CASSQDAGAGTQYF
NA TRBJ2-3 TRBV27 CASSSPSGVRGDTQYF
NA TRBJ2-2 TRBV6-5 CASSYARWLDTGELFF
NA TRBJ1-1 TRBV6-6 CASRDRGRNTEAFF
NA TRBJ2-3 TRBV7-2 CASTRRGGQGDTQYF
once TRBJ2-1 TRBV5-1 CASSLMGGPSEQFF
few TRBJ2-5 TRBV4-3 CASSYRGSGEETQYF
few TRBJ1-2 TRBV5-1 CASSVDRGLDGYTF
NA TRBJ2-5 TRBV12-3/TRBV12-4 CASLLTGGRETQYF
NA TRBJ2-7 TRBV2 CASKGNLATTEQYF
NA TRBJ1-2 TRBV29-1 CSVGAEANYGYTF
few TRBJ2-5 TRBV7-9 CASSSGPSKLTRYF
NA TRBJ2-1 TRBV7-2 CASSLGSGMSYNEQFF
NA TRBJ2-7 TRBV5-1 CASSLVSGAYEQYF
NA TRBJ2-7 TRBV12-3/TRBV12-4 CASSSQGVYEQYF
NA TRBJ1-3 TRBV5-1 CASSLARREGVTGNTIYF
few TRBJ1-2 TRBV5-1 CASSFVQGGYGYTF
NA TRBJ2-3 TRBV27 CASSSLGYSEPDTQYF
few NA TRBV11-2 CASSLEGLASFPQFF
NA TRBJ1-1 TRBV29-1 CSVEGGTEAFF
NA TRBJ2-7 TRBV25-1 CASNGDSSYEQYF
NA TRBJ2-5 TRBV29-1 CSVFRGGETQYF
NA TRBJ2-5 TRBV12-3/TRBV12-4 CATRLAGAETQYF
NA TRBJ2-5 TRBV12-3/TRBV12-4 CASSLFWGGKETQYF
NA TRBJ1-2 TRBV9 CASSVGKTGRTAEYFNYGYTF
many NA TRBV29-1 CSVGGDRDEQFF
few TRBJ2-1 TRBV30 CAWSVGDYRRFF
NA TRBJ2-3 TRBV5-1 CASSLARQSNTDTQYF
NA NA TRBV24-1 CATSDPVGGRDEQFF
few TRBJ2-1 TRBV13 CASSIVNSYNEQFF
few TRBJ2-7 TRBV18 CASSPGTDEIYEQYF
few TRBJ1-4 TRBV20-1 CSARRVRREKLFF
few TRBJ2-2 TRBV12-5 CASGLVMGPGLAPGELFF
NA NA TRBV15 CATSRDRAGPGEQYF
few TRBJ2-1 TRBV10-3 CAISELGNNEQFF
few TRBJ2-1 TRBV6-2/TRBV6-3 CATWREGSYNEQFF
many TRBJ2-5 TRBV28 CASKNRGGGETQYF
NA TRBJ2-2 TRBV2 CASFRHTGELFF
NA TRBJ1-5 TRBV10-3 CAISEGRVGPEGNQPQHF
NA TRBJ1-1 TRBV27 CASSGAGTGVYEAFF
NA TRBJ1-1 TRBV29-1 CSVEKLMNTEAFF